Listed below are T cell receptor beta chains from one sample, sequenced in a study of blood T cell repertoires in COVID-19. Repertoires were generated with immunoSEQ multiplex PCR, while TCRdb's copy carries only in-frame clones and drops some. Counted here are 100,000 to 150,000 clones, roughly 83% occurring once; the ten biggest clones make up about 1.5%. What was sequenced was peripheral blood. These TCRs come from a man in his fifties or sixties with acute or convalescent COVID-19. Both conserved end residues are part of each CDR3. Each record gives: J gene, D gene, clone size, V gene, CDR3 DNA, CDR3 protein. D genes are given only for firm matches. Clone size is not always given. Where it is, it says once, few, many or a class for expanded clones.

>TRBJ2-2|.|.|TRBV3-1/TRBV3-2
TGTGCCAGCAGCCCGATGACTTTCACCGGGGAGCTGTTTTTT
CASSPMTFTGELFF
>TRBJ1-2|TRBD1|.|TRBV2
TGTGCCAGCAGTGGTAGGACAGGGGAGGGCTACACCTTC
CASSGRTGEGYTF
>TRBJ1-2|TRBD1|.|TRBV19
TGTGCCAGCCGGGACAGGGGATTTAACGGCTACACCTTC
CASRDRGFNGYTF
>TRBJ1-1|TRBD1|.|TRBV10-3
TGTGCCATCAGTGATTCGGACAGGGGGCACACTGAAGCTTTCTTT
CAISDSDRGHTEAFF
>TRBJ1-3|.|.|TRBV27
TGTGCCAGCAGTTTATCCGGCCTAGACTCTGGAAACACCATATATTTT
CASSLSGLDSGNTIYF
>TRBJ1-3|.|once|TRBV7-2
TGTGCCAGCAGCTTAGGAAGTCAGTCTGGAAACACCATATATTTT
CASSLGSQSGNTIYF
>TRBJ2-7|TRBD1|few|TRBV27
TGTGCCAGCCGACCCTGGACAGGGGGATACGAGCAGTACTTC
CASRPWTGGYEQYF
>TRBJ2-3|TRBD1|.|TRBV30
TGTGCCTGGAGTGCAGACAGGGTCGACACGCAGTATTTT
CAWSADRVDTQYF
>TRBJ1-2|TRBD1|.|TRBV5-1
TGCGCCAGCTCCCTTCCGGGACAGGGCTATGGCTACACCTTC
CASSLPGQGYGYTF
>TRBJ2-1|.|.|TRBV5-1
TGCGCCAGCAGCCGGGTGGTTGATGCCTCCTACAATGAGCAGTTCTTC
CASSRVVDASYNEQFF
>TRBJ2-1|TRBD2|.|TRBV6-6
TGTGCCAGCAGTCTAGCGGGACCCACTTTCTCCTACAATGAGCAGTTCTTC
CASSLAGPTFSYNEQFF
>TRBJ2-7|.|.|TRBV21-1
TGTGCCAGCAGCAAAGGGTGGCAGGCGGTCATGTCATCTAGCGGGAAAACCTACGAGCAGTACTTC
CASSKGWQAVMSSSGKTYEQYF
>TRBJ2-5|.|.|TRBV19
TGTGCCAGTAGTATCGGGCAGGGCCCGACCCAGTACTTC
CASSIGQGPTQYF
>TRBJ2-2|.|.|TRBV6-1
TGTGCCAGCAGTGATAGGGGTATCACCGGGGAGCTGTTTTTT
CASSDRGITGELFF
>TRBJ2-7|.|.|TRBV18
TGTGCCAGCTCACGGGTCTCAGGGGCCTACGAGCAGTACTTC
CASSRVSGAYEQYF
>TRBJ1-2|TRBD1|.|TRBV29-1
TGCAGCGTTGATCGTGAAGGGACAGGGGGCGCAAGGGTAAATGGCTACACCTTC
CSVDREGTGGARVNGYTF
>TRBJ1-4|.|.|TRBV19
TGTGCCAGTAGTATCGGCAGGGCGGAAAAACTGTTTTTT
CASSIGRAEKLFF
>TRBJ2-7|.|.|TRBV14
TGTGCCAGCAGCCAGTCGGGCTACGAGCAGTACTTC
CASSQSGYEQYF
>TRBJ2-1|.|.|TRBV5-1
TGCGCCAGCAGCTTGGACCCCTCTAGCAGTGAGCAGTTCTTC
CASSLDPSSSEQFF
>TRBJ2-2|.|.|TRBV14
TGTGCCAGCAGCCAAGACCCCATCGGGGAGCTGTTTTTT
CASSQDPIGELFF
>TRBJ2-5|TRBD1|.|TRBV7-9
TGTGCCAGCAGCTCAACAGGGGGCGGGGAGACCCAGTACTTC
CASSSTGGGETQYF
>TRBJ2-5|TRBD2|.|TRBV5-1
TGCGCCAGCAGCTTGAAACTAGCGGGTGAAGAGACCCAGTACTTC
CASSLKLAGEETQYF
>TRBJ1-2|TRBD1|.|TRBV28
TGTGCCAGCAGACTACAGGGGGCGCAGGGTGGCTACACCTTC
CASRLQGAQGGYTF
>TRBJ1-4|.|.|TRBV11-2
TGTGCCAGCAGCTTAGTATTCGGGGTAGAAAATGAAAAACTGTTTTTT
CASSLVFGVENEKLFF
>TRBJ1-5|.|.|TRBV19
TGTGCCAGTAGTATACGGGCAGAGGAGAGGGCCCAGCATTTT
CASSIRAEERAQHF
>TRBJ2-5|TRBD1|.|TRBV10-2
TGCGCCAGCAGTAAACACAGGGGGCGCACGGAGACCCAGTACTTC
CASSKHRGRTETQYF